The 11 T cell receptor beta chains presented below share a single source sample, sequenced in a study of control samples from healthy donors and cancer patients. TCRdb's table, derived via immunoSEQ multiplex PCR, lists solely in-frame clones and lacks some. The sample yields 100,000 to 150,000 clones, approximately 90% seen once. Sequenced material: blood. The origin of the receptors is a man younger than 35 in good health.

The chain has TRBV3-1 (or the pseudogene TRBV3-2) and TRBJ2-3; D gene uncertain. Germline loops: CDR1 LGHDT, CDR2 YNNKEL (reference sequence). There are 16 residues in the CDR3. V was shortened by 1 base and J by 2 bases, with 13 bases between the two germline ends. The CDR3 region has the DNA TGTGCCAGCAGCCAAGGGGGTGGGCGTCACACAGATACGCAGTATTTT. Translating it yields CASSQGGGRHTDTQYF.

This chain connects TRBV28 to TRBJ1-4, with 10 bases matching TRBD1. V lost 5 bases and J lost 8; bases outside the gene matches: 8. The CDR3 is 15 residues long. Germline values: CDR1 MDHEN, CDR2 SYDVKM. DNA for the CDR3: TGTGCCAGCAGTCCCCGGGACAGGGGAAGGGAAAAACTGTTTTTT. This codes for CASSPRDRGREKLFF. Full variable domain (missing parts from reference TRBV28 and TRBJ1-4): DVKVTQSSRYLVKRTGEKVFLECVQDMDHENMFWYRQDPGLGLRLIYFSYDVKMKEKGDIPEGYSVSREKKERFSLILESASTNQTSMYLCASSPRDRGREKLFFGSGTQLSVL.

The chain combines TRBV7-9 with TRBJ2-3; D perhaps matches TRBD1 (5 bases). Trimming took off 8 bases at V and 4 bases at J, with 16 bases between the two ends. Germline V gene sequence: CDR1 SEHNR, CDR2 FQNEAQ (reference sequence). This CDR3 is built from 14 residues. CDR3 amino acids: CASSTQGSPDTQYF. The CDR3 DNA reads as TGTGCCAGCTCGACCCAGGGTTCCCCAGATACGCAGTATTTT.

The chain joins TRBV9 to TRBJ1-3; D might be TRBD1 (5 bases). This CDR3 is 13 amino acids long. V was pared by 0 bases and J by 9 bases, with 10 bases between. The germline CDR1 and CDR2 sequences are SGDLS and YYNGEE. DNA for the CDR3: TGTGCCAGCAGCGTAGAAGGGGAAGGCACCATATATTTT. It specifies CASSVEGEGTIYF. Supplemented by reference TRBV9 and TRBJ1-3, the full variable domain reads DSGVTQTPKHLITATGQRVTLRCSPRSGDLSVYWYQQSLDQGLQFLIQYYNGEERAKGNILERFSAQQFPDLHSELNLSSLELGDSALYFCASSVEGEGTIYFGEGSWLTVV.

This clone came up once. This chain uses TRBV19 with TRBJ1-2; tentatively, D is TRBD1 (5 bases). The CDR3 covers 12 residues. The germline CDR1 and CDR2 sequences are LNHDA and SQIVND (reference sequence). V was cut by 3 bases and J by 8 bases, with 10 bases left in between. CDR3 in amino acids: CASSMGGSGYTF. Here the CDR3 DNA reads TGTGCCAGTAGTATGGGGGGATCAGGCTACACCTTC.

The CDR3 sequence is CASSFLSYEQYV. The CDR3 DNA is TGTGCCAGCAGCTTCTTGTCCTACGAGCAGTACGTC. The chain combines TRBV5-8 with TRBJ2-7; D gene unclear. V was cut by 2 bases and J by 1 base, with 4 bases left in between. Germline V lookup: CDR1 SGHTS, CDR2 YDEGEE. This CDR3 region has 12 residues.

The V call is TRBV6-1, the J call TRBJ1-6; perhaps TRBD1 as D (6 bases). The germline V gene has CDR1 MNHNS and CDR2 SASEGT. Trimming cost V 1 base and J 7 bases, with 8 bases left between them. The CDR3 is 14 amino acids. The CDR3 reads CASSEGQENSPLHF. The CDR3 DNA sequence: TGTGCCAGCAGTGAAGGACAGGAGAATTCACCCCTCCACTTT.

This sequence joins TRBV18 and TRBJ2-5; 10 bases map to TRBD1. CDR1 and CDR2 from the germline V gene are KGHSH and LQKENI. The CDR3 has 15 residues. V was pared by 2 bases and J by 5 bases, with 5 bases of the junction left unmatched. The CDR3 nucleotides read TGTGCCAGCTCACCATCCGGGACAGGGGAGGAGACCCAGTACTTC. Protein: CASSPSGTGEETQYF. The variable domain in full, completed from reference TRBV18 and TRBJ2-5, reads NAGVMQNPRHLVRRRGQEARLRCSPMKGHSHVYWYRQLPEEGLKFMVYLQKENIIDESGMPKERFSAEFPKEGPSILRIQQVVRGDSAAYFCASSPSGTGEETQYFGPGTRLLVL.

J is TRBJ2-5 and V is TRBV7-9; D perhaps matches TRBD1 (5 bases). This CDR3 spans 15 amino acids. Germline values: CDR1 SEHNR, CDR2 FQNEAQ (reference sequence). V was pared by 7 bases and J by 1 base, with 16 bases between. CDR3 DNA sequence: TGTGCCAGCAAAGGGATTGAAGGGGCCCAAGAGACCCAGTACTTC. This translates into CASKGIEGAQETQYF.

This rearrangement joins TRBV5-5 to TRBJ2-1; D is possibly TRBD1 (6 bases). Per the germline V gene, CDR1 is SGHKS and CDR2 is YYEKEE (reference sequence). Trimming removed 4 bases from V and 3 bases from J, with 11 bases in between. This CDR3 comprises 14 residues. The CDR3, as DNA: TGTGCCAGCAGCCCCAGGGGTTACTACAATGAGCAGTTCTTC. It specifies CASSPRGYYNEQFF.

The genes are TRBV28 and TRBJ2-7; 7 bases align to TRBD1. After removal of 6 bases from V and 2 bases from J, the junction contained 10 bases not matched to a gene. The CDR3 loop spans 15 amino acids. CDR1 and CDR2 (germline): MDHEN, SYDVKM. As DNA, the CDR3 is TGTGCCAGCAGCCCTCGGACAGGAACGACCTACGAGCAGTACGTC. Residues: CASSPRTGTTYEQYV.